The present entry profiles one TCR beta chain with its context. Its antigen remains unidentified. The source of the sample is a study of T cell responses to AZD1222 COVID-19 vaccine. General study findings and limits: Mostly white British, mostly female donors; authors suggested clonal diversity may be underestimated.

This CDR3 has 13 amino acids. Germline V gene sequence: CDR1 SGHNT, CDR2 YYREEE (reference sequence). V lost 5 bases, J lost 3 bases, and 11 bases lay in between. Data came from immunoSEQ multiplex PCR; TCRdb stores just in-frame clones and leaves some out. The sample has tens of thousands of clones, 85% to 90% seen once. The receptor was derived from an adult in good health. The specimen comprised peripheral blood, sampled on day 0 of AZD1222 vaccination. The chain recombines TRBV5-4 with TRBJ1-2; tentatively, D is TRBD1 (5 bases). The CDR3 region has the DNA TGTGCCAGCAGAAACGGGGGGGACTATGGCTACACCTTC. Its protein product is CASRNGGDYGYTF.